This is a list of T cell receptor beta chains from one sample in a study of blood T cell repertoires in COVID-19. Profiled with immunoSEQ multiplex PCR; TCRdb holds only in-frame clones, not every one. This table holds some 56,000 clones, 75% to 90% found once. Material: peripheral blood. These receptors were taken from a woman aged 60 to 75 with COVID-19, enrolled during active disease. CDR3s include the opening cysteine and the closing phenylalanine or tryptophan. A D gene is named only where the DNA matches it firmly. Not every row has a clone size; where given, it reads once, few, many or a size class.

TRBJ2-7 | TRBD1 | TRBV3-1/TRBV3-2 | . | TGTGCCAGCAGCCCGCGGGACAGGGGGTCCTACGAGCAGTACTTC | CASSPRDRGSYEQYF
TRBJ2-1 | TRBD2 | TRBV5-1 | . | TGCGCCAGCAGCTTGGAAGATTCCCTAGCGGGAGGAAAGGGTTACAATGAGCAGTTCTTC | CASSLEDSLAGGKGYNEQFF
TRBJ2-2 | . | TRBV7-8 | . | TGTGCCAGCAGCTTGCGGGGCAGGGTGGCCGGGGAGCTGTTTTTT | CASSLRGRVAGELFF
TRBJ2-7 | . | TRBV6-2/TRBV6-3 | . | TGTGCCAGCAGTTACTCGGTAAGGGGGGGATCCGAGCAGTACTTC | CASSYSVRGGSEQYF
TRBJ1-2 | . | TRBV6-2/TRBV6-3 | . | TGTGCCAGCAGTTACGGCAGGGCTCGTGGCTACACCTTC | CASSYGRARGYTF
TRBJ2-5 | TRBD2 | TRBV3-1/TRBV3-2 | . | TGTGCCAGCAGCCTATCCACTAGCGGGGGAAAGACCCAGTACTTC | CASSLSTSGGKTQYF
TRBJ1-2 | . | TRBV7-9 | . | TGTGCCAGCAGCCGGGAGGGAACCGACTACACCTTC | CASSREGTDYTF
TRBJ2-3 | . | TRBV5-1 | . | TGCGCCAGCAGCTTCCCGGGGGAAGATACGCAGTATTTT | CASSFPGEDTQYF
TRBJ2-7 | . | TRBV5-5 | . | TGTGCCAGCAGCTGGTATAGTCTCCCCTACGAGCAGTACTTC | CASSWYSLPYEQYF
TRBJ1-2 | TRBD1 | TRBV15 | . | TGTGCCACCAGCAATGACAGGGGCGGCTACACCTTC | CATSNDRGGYTF
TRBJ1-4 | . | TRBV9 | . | TGTGCCAGCAGCGTAGCTGACAGATCGGATGAAAAACTGTTTTTT | CASSVADRSDEKLFF
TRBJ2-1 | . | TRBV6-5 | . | TGTGCCAGCAGTTACTCGATAGCGAATGAGCAGTTCTTC | CASSYSIANEQFF
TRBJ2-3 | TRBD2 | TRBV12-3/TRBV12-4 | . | TGTGCCAGCAGAGACGGGACTAAGAGGCAGTATTTT | CASRDGTKRQYF
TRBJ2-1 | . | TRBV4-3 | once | TGCGCCAGCAGCCAAGAGACATATGACAATGAGCAGTTCTTC | CASSQETYDNEQFF
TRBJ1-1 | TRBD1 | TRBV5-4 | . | TGTGCCAGCAGCTCCAGACAGGGGCGCACTGAAGCTTTCTTT | CASSSRQGRTEAFF
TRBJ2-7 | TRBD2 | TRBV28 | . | TGTGCCAGCGGGTCTAGCGGGGGCAACTCCTACGAGCAGTACTTC | CASGSSGGNSYEQYF
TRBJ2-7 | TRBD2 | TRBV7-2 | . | TGTGCCAGCAGCCTAAGGACTAGCGGGGGGTACGAGCAGTACTTC | CASSLRTSGGYEQYF
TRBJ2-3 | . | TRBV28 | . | TGTGCCAGCAGGCAACAGAGCACAGATACGCAGTATTTT | CASRQQSTDTQYF
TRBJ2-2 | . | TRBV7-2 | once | TGTGCCAGCAGCCCCACGGGACATCCGAGCGGGGAGCTGTTTTTT | CASSPTGHPSGELFF
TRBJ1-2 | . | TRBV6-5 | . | TGTGCCAGCAGTAACAGGGTCGGCTACACCTTC | CASSNRVGYTF
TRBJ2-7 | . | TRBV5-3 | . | TGTGCCAGAAGCTTGTTAGAACAAAGACTCTCCGAGCAGTACTTC | CARSLLEQRLSEQYF
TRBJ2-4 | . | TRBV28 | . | TGTGCCAGCAGCCGTACAGGGCTGAAAAACATTCAGTACTTC | CASSRTGLKNIQYF
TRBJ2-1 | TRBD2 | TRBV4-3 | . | TGCGCCAGCAGCCCAGGACTAGCGGGGGATTCAAGCTCCTACAATGAGCAGTTCTTC | CASSPGLAGDSSSYNEQFF
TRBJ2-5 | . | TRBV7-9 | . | TGTGCCAGCAGAGAAGGCAGCACAGCCGAGACCCAGTACTTC | CASREGSTAETQYF
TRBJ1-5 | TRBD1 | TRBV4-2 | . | TGTGCCAGCAGACAATCAGGGGGTGGTGTTCAGCCCCAGCATTTT | CASRQSGGGVQPQHF
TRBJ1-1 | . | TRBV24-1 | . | TGTGCCACCAGTGTTCAGGGTGGTAAAGCTTTCTTT | CATSVQGGKAFF
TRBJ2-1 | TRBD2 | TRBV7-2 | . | TGTGCCAGCAGCACGGAAGCGGGGGGGTCCTACAATGAGCAGTTCTTC | CASSTEAGGSYNEQFF
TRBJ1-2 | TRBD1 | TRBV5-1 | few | TGCGCCAGCAGCTTGGGGGCGACAGGGCTCTATGGCTACACCTTC | CASSLGATGLYGYTF
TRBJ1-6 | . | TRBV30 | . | TGTGCCTGGAGTGTACCTAGCTATAATTCACCCCTCCACTTT | CAWSVPSYNSPLHF
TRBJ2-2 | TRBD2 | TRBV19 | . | TGTGCCAGTAGTATATCGGGGGGGGCTGGCGGGGAGCTGTTTTTT | CASSISGGAGGELFF
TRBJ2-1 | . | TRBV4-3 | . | TGCGCCAGCAGCCAAGATCATGCAGAGGTCCCCTGGGATGAGCAGTTCTTC | CASSQDHAEVPWDEQFF
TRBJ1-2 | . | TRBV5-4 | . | TGTGCCAGCAGCTTGGCCCAGGGCCAGGTTCGTGGCTACACCTTC | CASSLAQGQVRGYTF
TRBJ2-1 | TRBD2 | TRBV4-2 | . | TGTGCCAGCAGCCAAGATCGGGCGGGGGGGGTTCCTTATGAGCAGTTCTTC | CASSQDRAGGVPYEQFF
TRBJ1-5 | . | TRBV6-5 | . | TGTGCCAGCAGTTTAGATTGGCCCCAGCATTTT | CASSLDWPQHF
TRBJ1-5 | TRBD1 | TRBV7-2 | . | TGTGCCAGCAGCTTAGCTGGACAGGGGTCCAATCAGCCCCAGCATTTT | CASSLAGQGSNQPQHF
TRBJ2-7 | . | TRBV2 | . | TGTGCCAGCAGGGGGGCGGCCTACGAGCAGTACTTC | CASRGAAYEQYF
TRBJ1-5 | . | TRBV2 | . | TGTGCCAGCGATACAGGGTGGGGACAGCCCCAGCATTTT | CASDTGWGQPQHF
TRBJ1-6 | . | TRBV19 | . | TGTGCCAGTAGTACTACCGGCTCCTATAATTCACCCCTCCACTTT | CASSTTGSYNSPLHF
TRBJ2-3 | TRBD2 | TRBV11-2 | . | TGTGCCAGCAGCTCTAGGACTAGCGGGAGGGCCCACTCCACAGATACGCAGTATTTT | CASSSRTSGRAHSTDTQYF
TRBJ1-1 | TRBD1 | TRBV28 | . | TGTGCCAGCAGTTTAGGACAGGGGGACACTGAAGCTTTCTTT | CASSLGQGDTEAFF
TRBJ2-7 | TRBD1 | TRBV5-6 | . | TGTGCCAGCAGCTTGAGAGGGGGCGGTTGGTACGAGCAGTACTTC | CASSLRGGGWYEQYF
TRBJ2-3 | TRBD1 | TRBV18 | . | TGTGCCAGCTCACCACAAGATAACAGGGGTAGAACAGATACGCAGTATTTT | CASSPQDNRGRTDTQYF
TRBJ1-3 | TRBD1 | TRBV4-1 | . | TGCGCCAGCAGCCAAGTTCCCGGGACAGGGCCTGGAAACACCATATATTTT | CASSQVPGTGPGNTIYF
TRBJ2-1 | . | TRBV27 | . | TGTGCCAGCAGTTTATCACGTGAGGTCTACAATGAGCAGTTCTTC | CASSLSREVYNEQFF
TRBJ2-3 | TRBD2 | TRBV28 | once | TGTGCCAGCAGTTTAGCGGGAGGGAGCACAGATACGCAGTATTTT | CASSLAGGSTDTQYF
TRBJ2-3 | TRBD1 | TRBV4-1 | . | TGCGCCAGCAGCCAACCTCCTACAGGGGTGAACACAGATACGCAGTATTTT | CASSQPPTGVNTDTQYF
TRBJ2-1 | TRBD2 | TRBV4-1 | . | TGCGCCAGCAGCCATGGAGGCACTAGCGGGCCGTACAATGAGCAGTTCTTC | CASSHGGTSGPYNEQFF